A single sample gave rise to the 13 T cell receptor beta chains below, sequenced in a study of CXCR3-negative and CXCR3-positive naive CD8 T cells. Study findings and constraints: Higher TRB CDR3 hydrophobicity marked CXCR3-positive naive cells relative to CXCR3-negative naive cells.

No antigen has been assigned to these receptors. With UMI labels, 5' RACE was used to prepare the TRB cDNA libraries. No DNA is given; TCRdb re-called the 5' RACE reads and lists each CDR3 protein once. This sample's clone table lists about 150,000 distinct CDR3 sequences. Specimen: naive CXCR3+ CD8+ T cells from blood. Subset described: CD45RO-CCR7+CD27+CD95- naive CD8+ T cells expressing CXCR3 (TNR3+). These receptors all stem from a human donor in good health. Some clones in this sample may be carry-over from other donors' samples.

The chain carries TRBV19 and TRBJ1-1; the D call of TRBD1 rests on TCRdb alone, since no DNA is present to check it. The CDR3 length is 15 residues. Germline CDR1 is LNHDA and CDR2 is SQIVND (reference sequence). This CDR3 reads CASSEETGGNTEAFF.

This chain joins TRBV10-2 and TRBJ1-6. Germline values: CDR1 WSHSY, CDR2 SAAADI. The CDR3 is 13 residues long. The CDR3 loop reads CASSGGLESPLHF.

The chain carries TRBV6-4 and TRBJ2-2. The germline CDR1 and CDR2 sequences are MRHNA and SNTAGT. The CDR3 covers 14 residues. The chain's CDR3 is CASSERTDTGELFF.

The rearrangement uses TRBV20-1 and TRBJ2-7; TCRdb lists TRBD1, though no DNA is available to test this call. CDR1 DFQATT and CDR2 SNEGSKA come from the germline V gene (reference sequence). CDR3 length equals 12 residues. The CDR3 loop reads CSARWTAYEQYF.

The V call is TRBV20-1, the J call TRBJ2-7; as DNA is missing, the TRBD2 call by TCRdb cannot be tested. The germline gives CDR1 DFQATT, CDR2 SNEGSKA (reference sequence). This CDR3 is built from 15 residues. This CDR3 is CSARGTSGETYEQYF.

The V gene is TRBV5-1, the J gene TRBJ2-7; no DNA is available, so the TRBD1 call from TCRdb remains unchecked. Germline V lookup: CDR1 SGHRS, CDR2 YFSETQ. This CDR3 spans 14 amino acids. The CDR3 region is CASSVDRGRNEQYF.

The chain employs TRBV29-1 and TRBJ2-1; lacking DNA, the TRBD1 call made by TCRdb goes unchecked. CDR3 length: 12 residues. Germline CDR1 and CDR2: SQVTM and ANQGSEA. The CDR3 sequence is CSVEETGTGEFF.

V gene TRBV12-3 or TRBV12-4 combines with J gene TRBJ1-1; TCRdb calls TRBD1, which cannot be checked without DNA. The CDR3 covers 14 residues. The chain's CDR3 is CASSSGHLNTEAFF.

The chain recombines TRBV5-6 with TRBJ2-7; the D call from TCRdb, TRBD1, cannot be confirmed without DNA. This CDR3 comprises 16 residues. CDR1 and CDR2 from the germline V gene are SGHDT and YYEEEE. CDR3 region: CASSSRWTGSSYEQYF.

This sequence joins TRBV10-3 and TRBJ2-5; TCRdb calls TRBD2, which cannot be checked without DNA. CDR3 length equals 16 residues. Germline CDR1 ENHRY, CDR2 SYGVKD. CDR3: CAISATSGIVTETQYF.

This chain connects TRBV29-1 to TRBJ1-2; there is no DNA to check the TCRdb D call of TRBD1. There are 12 residues in the CDR3. The V gene's germline CDR1 is SQVTM and CDR2 ANQGSEA. The chain's CDR3 is CSDLGQPYGYTF.

The J gene is TRBJ2-1, the V gene TRBV6-5; the TCRdb D gene call, TRBD2, has no DNA to confirm it. This CDR3 comprises 15 residues. CDR1 MNHEY and CDR2 SVGAGI come from the germline V gene. CDR3: CASSYGAGGSFEQFF.

V is TRBV27 and J is TRBJ2-2; TCRdb names TRBD2, which stays unverified in the absence of DNA. In germline, CDR1 is MNHEY, CDR2 SMNVEV (reference sequence). The CDR3 runs to 16 residues. The CDR3 reads CASSLLGGTYTGELFF.